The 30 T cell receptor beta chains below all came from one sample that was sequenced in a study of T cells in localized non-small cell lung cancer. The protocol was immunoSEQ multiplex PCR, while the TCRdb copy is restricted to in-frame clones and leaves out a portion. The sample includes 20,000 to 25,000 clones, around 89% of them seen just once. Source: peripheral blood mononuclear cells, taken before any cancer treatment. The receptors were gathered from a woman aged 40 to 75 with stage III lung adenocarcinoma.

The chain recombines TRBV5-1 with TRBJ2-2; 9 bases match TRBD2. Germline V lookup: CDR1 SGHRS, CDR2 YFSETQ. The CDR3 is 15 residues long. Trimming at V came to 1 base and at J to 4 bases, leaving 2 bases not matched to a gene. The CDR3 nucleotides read TGCGCCAGCAGCTTGAGCGGGGGGTCCACCGGGGAGCTGTTTTTT. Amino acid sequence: CASSLSGGSTGELFF.

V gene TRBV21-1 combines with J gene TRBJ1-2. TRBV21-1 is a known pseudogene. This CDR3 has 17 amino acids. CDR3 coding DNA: TGTGCCAGCAACACCGGGAGACAGTGCCCCCCGGGCTATGGCTACACCTTC. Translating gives CASNTGRQCPPGYGYTF.

CDR3 protein: CASSSPRNNEQFF. The CDR3 DNA reads TGTGCCAGCAGCTCTCCAAGAAACAATGAGCAGTTCTTC. The chain combines TRBV5-6 with TRBJ2-1; no firm D call. V was cut by 3 bases and J by 5 bases, with 9 bases left in between. This CDR3 has 13 residues. Germline-derived CDR1 and CDR2 are SGHDT and YYEEEE.

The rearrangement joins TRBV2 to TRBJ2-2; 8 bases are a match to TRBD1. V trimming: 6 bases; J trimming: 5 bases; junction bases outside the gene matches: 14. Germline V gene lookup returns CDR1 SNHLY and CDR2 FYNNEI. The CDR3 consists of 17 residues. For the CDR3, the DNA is TGTGCCAGCAGCCCCTCAGGGGGCAGGGGGCGGACCGGGGAGCTGTTTTTT. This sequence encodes CASSPSGGRGRTGELFF.

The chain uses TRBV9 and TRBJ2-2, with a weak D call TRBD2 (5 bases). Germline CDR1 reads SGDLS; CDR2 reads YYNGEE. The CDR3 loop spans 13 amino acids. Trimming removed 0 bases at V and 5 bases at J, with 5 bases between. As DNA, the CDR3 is TGTGCCAGCAGCGTAGTAGCGACCGGGGAGCTGTTTTTT. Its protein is CASSVVATGELFF.

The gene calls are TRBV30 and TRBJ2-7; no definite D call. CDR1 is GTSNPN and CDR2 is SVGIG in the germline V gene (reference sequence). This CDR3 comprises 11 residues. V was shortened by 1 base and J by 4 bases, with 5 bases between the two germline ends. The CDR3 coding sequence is TGTGCCTGGAGTGCCCGATACGAGCAGTACTTC. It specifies CAWSARYEQYF. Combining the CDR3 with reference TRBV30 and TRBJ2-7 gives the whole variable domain SQTIHQWPATLVQPVGSPLSLECTVEGTSNPNLYWYRQAAGRGLQLLFYSVGIGQISSEVPQNLSASRPQDRQFILSSKKLLLSDSGFYLCAWSARYEQYFGPGTRLTVT.

CDR3 DNA sequence: TGTGCCAGCAGCTCCCAGGGGGCGTACGAGCAGTACTTC. This gives the protein CASSSQGAYEQYF. The chain links TRBV9 to TRBJ2-7; 8 nucleotides match TRBD1. V dropped 4 bases and J dropped 4; count of bases not matched to a gene: 4. Germline CDR1 is SGDLS and CDR2 is YYNGEE. The CDR3 covers 13 residues.

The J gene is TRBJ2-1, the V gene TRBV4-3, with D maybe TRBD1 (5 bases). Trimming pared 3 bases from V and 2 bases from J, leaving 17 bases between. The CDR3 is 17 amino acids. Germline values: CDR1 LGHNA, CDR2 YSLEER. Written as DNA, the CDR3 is TGCGCCAGCAGCCAGGTAAAGGGGCAGGTCCCCTACAATGAGCAGTTCTTC. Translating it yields CASSQVKGQVPYNEQFF.

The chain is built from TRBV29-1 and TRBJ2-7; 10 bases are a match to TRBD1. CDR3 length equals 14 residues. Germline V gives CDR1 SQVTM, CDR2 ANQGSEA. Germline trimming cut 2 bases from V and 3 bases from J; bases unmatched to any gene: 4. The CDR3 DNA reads TGCAGCGTTGAATCGGGGACAGGGGTCTACGAGCAGTACTTC. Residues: CSVESGTGVYEQYF.

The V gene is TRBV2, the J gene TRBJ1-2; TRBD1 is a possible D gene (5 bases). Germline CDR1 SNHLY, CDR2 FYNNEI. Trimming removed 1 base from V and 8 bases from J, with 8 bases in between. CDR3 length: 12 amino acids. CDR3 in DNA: TGTGCCAGCAGTGAAGGGGGGTACGGCTACACCTTC. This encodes CASSEGGYGYTF.

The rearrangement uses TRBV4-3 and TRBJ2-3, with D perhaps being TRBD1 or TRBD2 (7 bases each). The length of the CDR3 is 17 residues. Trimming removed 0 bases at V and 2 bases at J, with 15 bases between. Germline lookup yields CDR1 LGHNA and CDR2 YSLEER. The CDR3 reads CASSQDAPGGVTDTQYF. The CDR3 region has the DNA TGCGCCAGCAGCCAAGATGCCCCAGGGGGGGTCACAGATACGCAGTATTTT.

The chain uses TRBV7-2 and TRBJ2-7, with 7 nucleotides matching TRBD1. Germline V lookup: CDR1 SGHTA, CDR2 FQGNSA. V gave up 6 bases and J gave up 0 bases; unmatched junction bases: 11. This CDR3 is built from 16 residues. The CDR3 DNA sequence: TGTGCCAGCAGATATACAGGGGCTAGGCTCTCCTACGAGCAGTACTTC. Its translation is CASRYTGARLSYEQYF. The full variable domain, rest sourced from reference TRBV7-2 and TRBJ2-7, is GAGVSQSPSNKVTEKGKDVELRCDPISGHTALYWYRQSLGQGLEFLIYFQGNSAPDKSGLPSDRFSAERTGGSVSTLTIQRTQQEDSAVYLCASRYTGARLSYEQYFGPGTRLTVT.

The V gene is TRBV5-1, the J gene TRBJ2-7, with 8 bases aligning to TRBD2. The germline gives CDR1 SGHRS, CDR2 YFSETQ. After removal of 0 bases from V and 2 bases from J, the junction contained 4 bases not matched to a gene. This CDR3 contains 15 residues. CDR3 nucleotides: TGCGCCAGCAGCTTGGCCAGCGGGGGTACCTACGAGCAGTACTTC. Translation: CASSLASGGTYEQYF.

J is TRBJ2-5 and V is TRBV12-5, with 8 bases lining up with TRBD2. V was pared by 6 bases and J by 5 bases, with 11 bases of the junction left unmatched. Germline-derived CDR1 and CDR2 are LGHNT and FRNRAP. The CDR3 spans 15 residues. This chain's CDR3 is CASGLGTGGVETQYF. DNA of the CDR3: TGTGCTAGTGGACTCGGGACGGGAGGGGTCGAGACCCAGTACTTC.

The CDR3 DNA reads TGTGCCAGCAGTTCGACCGCGGGACGTTGGACTAGCGGGAGGGGGGGGGAAGCCTACAATGAGCAGTTCTTC. Translation: CASSSTAGRWTSGRGGEAYNEQFF. The chain links TRBV28 to TRBJ2-1, with 15 bases fitting TRBD2. The germline V gene encodes CDR1 MDHEN and CDR2 SYDVKM. V shed 4 bases and J 2 bases; nucleotides not matched to a gene: 24. CDR3 length equals 24 residues.

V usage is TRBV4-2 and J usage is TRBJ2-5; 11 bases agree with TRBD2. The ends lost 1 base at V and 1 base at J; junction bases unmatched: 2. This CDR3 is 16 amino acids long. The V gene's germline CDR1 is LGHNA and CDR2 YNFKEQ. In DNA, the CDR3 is TGTGCCAGCAGCCAAGCCGGGACTAGCGGCCAAGAGACCCAGTACTTC. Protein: CASSQAGTSGQETQYF.

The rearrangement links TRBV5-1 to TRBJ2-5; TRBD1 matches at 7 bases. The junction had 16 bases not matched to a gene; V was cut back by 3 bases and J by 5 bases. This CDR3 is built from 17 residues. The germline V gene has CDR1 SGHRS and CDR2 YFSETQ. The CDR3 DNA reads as TGCGCCAGCAGCTCCCGCCCAGTCGAGGGGGCAGGGGAGACCCAGTACTTC. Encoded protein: CASSSRPVEGAGETQYF. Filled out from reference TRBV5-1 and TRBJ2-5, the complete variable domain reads KAGVTQTPRYLIKTRGQQVTLSCSPISGHRSVSWYQQTPGQGLQFLFEYFSETQRNKGNFPGRFSGRQFSNSRSEMNVSTLELGDSALYLCASSSRPVEGAGETQYFGPGTRLLVL.

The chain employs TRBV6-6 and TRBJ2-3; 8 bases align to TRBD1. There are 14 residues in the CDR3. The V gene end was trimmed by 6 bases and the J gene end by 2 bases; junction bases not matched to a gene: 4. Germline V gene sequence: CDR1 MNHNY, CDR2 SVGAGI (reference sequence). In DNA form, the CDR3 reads TGTGCCAGCAGCGACAGGGGATCCACAGATACGCAGTATTTT. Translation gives CASSDRGSTDTQYF.

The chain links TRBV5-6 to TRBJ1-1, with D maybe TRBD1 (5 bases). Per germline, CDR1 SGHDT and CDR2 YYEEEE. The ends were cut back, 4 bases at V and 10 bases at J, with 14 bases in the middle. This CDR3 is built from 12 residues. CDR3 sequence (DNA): TGTGCCAGCAGCCCCGGCCGGGGCGGAGCTTTCTTT. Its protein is CASSPGRGGAFF.

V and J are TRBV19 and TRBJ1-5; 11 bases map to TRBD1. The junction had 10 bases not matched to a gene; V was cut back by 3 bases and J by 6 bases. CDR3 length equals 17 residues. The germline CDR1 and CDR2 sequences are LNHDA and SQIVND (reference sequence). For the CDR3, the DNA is TGTGCCAGTAGTATGGGAAAGAGGGACAGGGGGGTTCAGCCCCAGCATTTT. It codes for CASSMGKRDRGVQPQHF.

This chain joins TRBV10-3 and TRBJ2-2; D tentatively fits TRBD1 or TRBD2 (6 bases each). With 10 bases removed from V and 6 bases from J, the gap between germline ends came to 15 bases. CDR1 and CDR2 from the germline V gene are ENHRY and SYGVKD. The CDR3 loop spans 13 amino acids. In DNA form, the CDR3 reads TGTGCCACTTCTAGCGAGGGGGCCGGGGAGCTGTTTTTT. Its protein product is CATSSEGAGELFF.

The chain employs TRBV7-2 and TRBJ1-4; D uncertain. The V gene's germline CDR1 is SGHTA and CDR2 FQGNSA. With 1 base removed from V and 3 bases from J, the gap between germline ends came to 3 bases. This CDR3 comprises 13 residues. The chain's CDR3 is CASSLEANEKLFF. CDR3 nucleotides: TGTGCCAGCAGCTTAGAGGCTAATGAAAAACTGTTTTTT.

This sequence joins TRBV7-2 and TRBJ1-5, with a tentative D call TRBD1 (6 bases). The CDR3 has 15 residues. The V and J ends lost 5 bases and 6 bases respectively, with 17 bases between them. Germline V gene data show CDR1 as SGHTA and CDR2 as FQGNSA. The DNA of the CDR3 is TGTGCCAGCAGCCCCGGGGTGGGGGCTCCTCAGCCCCAGCATTTT. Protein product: CASSPGVGAPQPQHF.

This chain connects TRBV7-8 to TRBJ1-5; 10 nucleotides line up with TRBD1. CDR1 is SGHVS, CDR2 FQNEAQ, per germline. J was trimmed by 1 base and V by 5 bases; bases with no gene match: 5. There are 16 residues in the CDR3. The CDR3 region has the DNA TGTGCCAGCAGCCCCATGGACAGGGGGAGCAATCAGCCCCAGCATTTT. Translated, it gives CASSPMDRGSNQPQHF.

Here the CDR3 DNA reads TGTGCCAGCAGCTTGGAAGCCGGGACAGGGTTCGGTCAGCCCCAGCATTTT. It yields the protein CASSLEAGTGFGQPQHF. The chain has TRBV7-9 and TRBJ1-5; 9 nucleotides line up with TRBD1. With 3 bases clipped from V and 6 bases from J, the junction kept 12 bases outside the gene matches. CDR1 and CDR2 from the germline V gene are SEHNR and FQNEAQ (reference sequence). The CDR3 is 17 residues long.

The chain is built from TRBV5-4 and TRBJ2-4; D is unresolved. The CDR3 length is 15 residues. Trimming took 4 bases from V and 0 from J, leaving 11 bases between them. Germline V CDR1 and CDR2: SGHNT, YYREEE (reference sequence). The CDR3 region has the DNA TGTGCCAGCAGCAATAAGTCGGAAGCCAAAAACATTCAGTACTTC. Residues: CASSNKSEAKNIQYF. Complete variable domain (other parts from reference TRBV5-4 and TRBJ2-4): ETGVTQSPTHLIKTRGQQVTLRCSSQSGHNTVSWYQQALGQGPQFIFQYYREEENGRGNFPPRFSGLQFPNYSSELNVNALELDDSALYLCASSNKSEAKNIQYFGAGTRLSVL.

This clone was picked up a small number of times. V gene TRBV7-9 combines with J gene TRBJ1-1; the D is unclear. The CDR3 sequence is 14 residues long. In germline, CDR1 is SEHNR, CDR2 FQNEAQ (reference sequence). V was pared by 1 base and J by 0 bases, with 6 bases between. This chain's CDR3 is CASSLGDLNTEAFF. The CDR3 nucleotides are TGTGCCAGCAGCTTAGGGGATTTGAACACTGAAGCTTTCTTT.

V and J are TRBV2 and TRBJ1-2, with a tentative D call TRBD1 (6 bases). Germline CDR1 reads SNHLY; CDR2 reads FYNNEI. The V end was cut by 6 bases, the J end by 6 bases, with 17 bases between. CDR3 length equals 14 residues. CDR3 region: CASRIAGVVDGYTF. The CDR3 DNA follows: TGTGCCAGCAGGATTGCAGGGGTTGTGGATGGCTACACCTTC.

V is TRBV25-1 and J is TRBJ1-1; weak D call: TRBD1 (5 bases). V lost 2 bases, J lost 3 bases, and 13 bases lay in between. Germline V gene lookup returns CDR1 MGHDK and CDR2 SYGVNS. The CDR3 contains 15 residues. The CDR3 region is CASSETGVLDTEAFF. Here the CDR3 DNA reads TGTGCCAGCAGTGAAACGGGGGTGCTAGACACTGAAGCTTTCTTT. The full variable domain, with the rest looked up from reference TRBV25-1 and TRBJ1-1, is EADIYQTPRYLVIGTGKKITLECSQTMGHDKMYWYQQDPGMELHLIHYSYGVNSTEKGDLSSESTVSRIRTEHFPLTLESARPSHTSQYLCASSETGVLDTEAFFGQGTRLTVV.

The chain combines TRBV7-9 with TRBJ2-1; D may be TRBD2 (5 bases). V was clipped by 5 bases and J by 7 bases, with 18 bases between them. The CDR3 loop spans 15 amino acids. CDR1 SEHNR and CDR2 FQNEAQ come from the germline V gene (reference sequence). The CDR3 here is CASSPDTGRGNEQFF. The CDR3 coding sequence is TGTGCCAGCAGCCCCGACACCGGAAGAGGGAATGAGCAGTTCTTC. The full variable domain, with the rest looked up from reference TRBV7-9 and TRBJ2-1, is DTGVSQNPRHKITKRGQNVTFRCDPISEHNRLYWYRQTLGQGPEFLTYFQNEAQLEKSRLLSDRFSAERPKGSFSTLEIQRTEQGDSAMYLCASSPDTGRGNEQFFGPGTRLTVL.